This TCR beta chain is from a study of T cell clonality in common variable immunodeficiency. Repertoires were generated with immunoSEQ multiplex PCR, while TCRdb's copy carries only in-frame clones and drops some. The specimen gives more than 9,000 clones without singletons; the ten biggest hold under 7%. The CDR3 has 13 amino acids. CDR1 and CDR2 (germline): MNHNS, SASEGT. The ends were cut back, 4 bases at V and 0 bases at J, with 7 bases in the middle. Study-wide results and limits: CVID subjects had higher TCRbeta clonality than healthy controls, most marked in about a third. Reportedly, TCR beta sequences from common variable immunodeficiency showed fewer deletions and N-nucleotide insertions.

Of CVID subjects, approximately 14 were female and 29 male, mean age about 40. This clone was detected a few times. Its antigen remains unidentified. Sequencing ends 3 residues short of the CDR3 end; the germline J gene provides the rest. This sequence joins TRBV6-1 and TRBJ2-7; no reliable D call. This sequence was found in a human donor with common variable immunodeficiency. Material: peripheral blood mononuclear cells. The chain's CDR3 is CASSGDNSYEQYF. The CDR3 bases that were read are TGTGCCAGCAGTGGCGACAACTCCTACGAG.